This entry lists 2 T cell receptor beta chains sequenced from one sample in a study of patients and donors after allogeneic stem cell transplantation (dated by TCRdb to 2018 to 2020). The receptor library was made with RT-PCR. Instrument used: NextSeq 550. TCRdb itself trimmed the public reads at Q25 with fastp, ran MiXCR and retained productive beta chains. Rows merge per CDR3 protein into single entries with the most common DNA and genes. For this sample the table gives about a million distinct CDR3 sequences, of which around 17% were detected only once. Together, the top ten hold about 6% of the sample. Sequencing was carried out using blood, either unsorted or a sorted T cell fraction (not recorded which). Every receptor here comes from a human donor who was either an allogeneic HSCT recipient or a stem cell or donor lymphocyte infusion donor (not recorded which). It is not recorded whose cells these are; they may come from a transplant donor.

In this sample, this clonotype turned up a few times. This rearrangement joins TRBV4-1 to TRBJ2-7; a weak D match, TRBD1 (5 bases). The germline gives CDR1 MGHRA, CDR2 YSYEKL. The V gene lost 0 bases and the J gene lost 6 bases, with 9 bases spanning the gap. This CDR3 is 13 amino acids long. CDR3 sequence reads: CASSQDVGREQYF. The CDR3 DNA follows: TGCGCCAGCAGCCAAGATGTGGGGCGCGAGCAGTACTTC.

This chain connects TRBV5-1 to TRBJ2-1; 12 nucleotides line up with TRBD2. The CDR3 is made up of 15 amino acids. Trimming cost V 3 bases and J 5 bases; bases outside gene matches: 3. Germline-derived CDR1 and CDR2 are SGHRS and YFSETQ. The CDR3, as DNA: TGCGCCAGCAGCTCGACTAGCGGGGGTCACAATGAGCAGTTCTTC. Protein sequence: CASSSTSGGHNEQFF.